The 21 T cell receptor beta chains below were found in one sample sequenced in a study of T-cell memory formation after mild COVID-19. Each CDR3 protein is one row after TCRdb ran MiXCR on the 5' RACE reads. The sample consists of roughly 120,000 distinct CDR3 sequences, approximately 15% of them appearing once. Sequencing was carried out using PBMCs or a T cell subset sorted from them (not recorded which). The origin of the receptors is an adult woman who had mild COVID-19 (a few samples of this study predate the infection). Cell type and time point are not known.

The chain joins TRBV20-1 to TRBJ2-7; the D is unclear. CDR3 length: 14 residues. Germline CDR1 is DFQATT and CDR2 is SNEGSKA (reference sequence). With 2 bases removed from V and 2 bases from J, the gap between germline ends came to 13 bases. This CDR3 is CSARSRLTAYEQYF. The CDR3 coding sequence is TGCAGTGCTAGATCACGCCTGACGGCCTACGAGCAGTACTTC.

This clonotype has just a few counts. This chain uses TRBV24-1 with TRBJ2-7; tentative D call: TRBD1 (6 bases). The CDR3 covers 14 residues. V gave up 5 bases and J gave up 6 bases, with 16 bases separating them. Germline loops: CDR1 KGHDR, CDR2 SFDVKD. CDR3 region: CATSGRDRPFEQYF. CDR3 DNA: TGTGCCACCAGTGGACGCGACAGGCCTTTCGAGCAGTACTTC.

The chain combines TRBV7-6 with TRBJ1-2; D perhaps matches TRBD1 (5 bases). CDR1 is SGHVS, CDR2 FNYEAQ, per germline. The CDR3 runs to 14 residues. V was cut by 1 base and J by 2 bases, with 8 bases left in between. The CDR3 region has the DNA TGTGCCAGCAGCTTAGGGCAGGGAAACTATGGCTACACCTTC. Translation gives CASSLGQGNYGYTF. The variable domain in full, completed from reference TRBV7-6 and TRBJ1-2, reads GAGVSQSPRYKVTKRGQDVALRCDPISGHVSLYWYRQALGQGPEFLTYFNYEAQQDKSGLPNDRFSAERPEGSISTLTIQRTEQRDSAMYRCASSLGQGNYGYTFGSGTRLTVV.

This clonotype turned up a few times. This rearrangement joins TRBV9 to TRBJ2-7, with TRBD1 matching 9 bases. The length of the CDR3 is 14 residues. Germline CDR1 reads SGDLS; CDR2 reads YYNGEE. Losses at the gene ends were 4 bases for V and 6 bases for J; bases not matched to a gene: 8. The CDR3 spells CASSLGTGNGEQYF. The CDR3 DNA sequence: TGTGCCAGCAGCCTCGGGACAGGGAACGGCGAGCAGTACTTC.

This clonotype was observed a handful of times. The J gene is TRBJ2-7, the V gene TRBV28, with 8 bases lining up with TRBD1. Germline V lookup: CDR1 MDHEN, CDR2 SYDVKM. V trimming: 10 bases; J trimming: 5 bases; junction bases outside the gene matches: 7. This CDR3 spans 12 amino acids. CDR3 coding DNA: TGTGCCACCTGGACAGGGAACCACGAGCAGTACTTC. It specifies CATWTGNHEQYF.

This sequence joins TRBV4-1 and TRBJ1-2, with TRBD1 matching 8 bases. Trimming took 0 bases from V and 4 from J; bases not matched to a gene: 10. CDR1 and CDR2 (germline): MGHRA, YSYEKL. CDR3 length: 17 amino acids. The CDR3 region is CASSQDVQGVKAYGYTF. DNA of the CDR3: TGCGCCAGCAGCCAAGATGTACAGGGGGTAAAGGCCTATGGCTACACCTTC.

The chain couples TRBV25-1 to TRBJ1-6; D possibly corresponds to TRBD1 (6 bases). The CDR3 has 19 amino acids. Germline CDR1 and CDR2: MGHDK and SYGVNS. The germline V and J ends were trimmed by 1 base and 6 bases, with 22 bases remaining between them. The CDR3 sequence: CASSELGRGRIGGNSPLHF. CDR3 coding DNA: TGTGCCAGCAGTGAATTGGGCAGGGGCCGTATTGGCGGTAATTCACCCCTCCACTTT.

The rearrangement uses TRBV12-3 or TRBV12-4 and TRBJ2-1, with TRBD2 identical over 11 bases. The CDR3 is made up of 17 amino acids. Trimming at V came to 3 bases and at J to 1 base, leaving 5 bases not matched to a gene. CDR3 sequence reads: CASSFSRLAGSYNEQFF. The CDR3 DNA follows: TGTGCCAGCAGTTTTTCCCGACTAGCGGGATCCTACAATGAGCAGTTCTTC.

The CDR3: CASSLEDRGTQLFF. The CDR3 DNA follows: TGTGCCAGCAGCCTGGAGGATCGGGGGACCCAACTGTTTTTT. The rearrangement links TRBV7-6 to TRBJ1-4; tentative D call: TRBD1 (5 bases). CDR3 length: 14 residues. The V gene lost 5 bases and the J gene lost 12 bases, with 19 bases spanning the gap. CDR1 SGHVS and CDR2 FNYEAQ come from the germline V gene.

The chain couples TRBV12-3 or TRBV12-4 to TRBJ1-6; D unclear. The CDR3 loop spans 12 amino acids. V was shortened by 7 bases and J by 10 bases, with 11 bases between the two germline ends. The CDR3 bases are TGTGCCAGCACCATGGGGAAGTCACCCCTCCACTTT. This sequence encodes CASTMGKSPLHF.

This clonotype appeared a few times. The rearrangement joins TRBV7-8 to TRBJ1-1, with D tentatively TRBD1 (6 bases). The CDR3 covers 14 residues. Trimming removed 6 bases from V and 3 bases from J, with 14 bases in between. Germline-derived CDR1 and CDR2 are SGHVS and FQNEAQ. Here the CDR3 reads CASSKTGGHTEAFF. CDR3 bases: TGTGCCAGCAGTAAGACAGGTGGGCACACTGAAGCTTTCTTT.

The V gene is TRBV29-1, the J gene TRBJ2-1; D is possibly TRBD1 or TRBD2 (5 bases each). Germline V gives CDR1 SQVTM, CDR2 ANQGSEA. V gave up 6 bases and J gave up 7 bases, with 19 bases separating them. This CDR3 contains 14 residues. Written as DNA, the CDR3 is TGCAGCGTCCACATTGGGGGAGCAGGTAATGAGCAGTTCTTC. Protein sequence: CSVHIGGAGNEQFF.

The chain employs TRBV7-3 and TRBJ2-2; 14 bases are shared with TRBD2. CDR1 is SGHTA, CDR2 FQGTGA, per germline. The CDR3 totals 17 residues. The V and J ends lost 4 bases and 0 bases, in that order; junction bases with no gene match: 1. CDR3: CASSSGLAGANTGELFF. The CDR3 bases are TGTGCCAGCAGCTCGGGACTAGCGGGGGCGAACACCGGGGAGCTGTTTTTT.

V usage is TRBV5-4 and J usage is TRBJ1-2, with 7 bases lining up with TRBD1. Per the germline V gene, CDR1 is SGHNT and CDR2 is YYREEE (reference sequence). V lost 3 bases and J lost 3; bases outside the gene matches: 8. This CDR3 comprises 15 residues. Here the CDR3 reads CASSWKGANDYGYTF. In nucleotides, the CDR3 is TGTGCCAGCAGCTGGAAGGGGGCGAATGACTATGGCTACACCTTC.

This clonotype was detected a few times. CDR3 amino acids: CAISVGSQSYEQYF. As DNA, the CDR3 is TGTGCCATCAGTGTAGGATCCCAATCCTACGAGCAGTACTTC. The chain recombines TRBV10-3 with TRBJ2-7; D gene ambiguous. The CDR3 spans 14 residues. Trimming shortened V by 4 bases and J by 1 base, and 11 bases separated the two germline ends. The germline V gene has CDR1 ENHRY and CDR2 SYGVKD.

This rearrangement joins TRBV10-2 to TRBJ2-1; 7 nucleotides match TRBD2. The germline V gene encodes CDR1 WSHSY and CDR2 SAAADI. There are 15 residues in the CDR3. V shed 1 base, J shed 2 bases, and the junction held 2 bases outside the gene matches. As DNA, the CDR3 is TGCGCCAGCAGTGAGTGGCTAGCGGCCTACAATGAGCAGTTCTTC. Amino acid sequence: CASSEWLAAYNEQFF.

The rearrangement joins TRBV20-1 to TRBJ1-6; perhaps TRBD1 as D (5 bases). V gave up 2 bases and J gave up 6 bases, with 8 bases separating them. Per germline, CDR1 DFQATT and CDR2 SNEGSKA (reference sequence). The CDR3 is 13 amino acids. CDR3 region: CSARRDLNSPLHF. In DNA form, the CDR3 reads TGCAGTGCTAGAAGGGACCTTAATTCACCCCTCCACTTT.

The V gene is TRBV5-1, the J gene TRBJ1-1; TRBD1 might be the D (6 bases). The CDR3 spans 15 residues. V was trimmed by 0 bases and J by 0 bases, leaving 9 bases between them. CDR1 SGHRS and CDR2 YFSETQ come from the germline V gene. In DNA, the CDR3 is TGCGCCAGCAGCTTGGGACAGGTTTTGAACACTGAAGCTTTCTTT. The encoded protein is CASSLGQVLNTEAFF. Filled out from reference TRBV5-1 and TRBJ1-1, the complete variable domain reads KAGVTQTPRYLIKTRGQQVTLSCSPISGHRSVSWYQQTPGQGLQFLFEYFSETQRNKGNFPGRFSGRQFSNSRSEMNVSTLELGDSALYLCASSLGQVLNTEAFFGQGTRLTVV.

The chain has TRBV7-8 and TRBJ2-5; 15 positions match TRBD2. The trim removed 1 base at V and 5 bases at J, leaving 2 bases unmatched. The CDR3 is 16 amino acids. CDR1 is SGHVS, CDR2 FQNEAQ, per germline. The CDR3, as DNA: TGTGCCAGCAGCTTAGGGACTAGCGGGAGGGTTGAGACCCAGTACTTC. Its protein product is CASSLGTSGRVETQYF.

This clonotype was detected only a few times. The CDR3 is CASSDLMNTEAFF. CDR3 bases: TGCGCCAGCAGCGACCTCATGAACACTGAAGCTTTCTTT. V gene TRBV5-1 combines with J gene TRBJ1-1; D not certain. Trimming took off 4 bases at V and 0 bases at J, with 7 bases between the two ends. The CDR3 loop spans 13 amino acids. The germline CDR1 and CDR2 sequences are SGHRS and YFSETQ.

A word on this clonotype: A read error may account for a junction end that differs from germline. DNA of the CDR3: TGTGCTAGCAGCCGAAACGAGGTTGGAAACACCATATATTTT. Translation: CASSRNEVGNTIYF. The V and J genes are TRBV7-7 and TRBJ1-3; D is ambiguous. The CDR3 length is 14 residues. Germline V lookup: CDR1 SSHAT, CDR2 FNYEAQ (reference sequence).